This T cell receptor (beta chain) was retrieved from a study of T-cell reconstitution after alpha-beta-depleted transplantation in children. The CDR3 runs to 14 residues. The V and J ends lost 1 base and 7 bases respectively, with 11 bases between them. Germline V CDR1 and CDR2: KGHSH, LQKENI. Broader study findings: Recipient T cells and thymic progenitors that survived were the source of the high TCRbeta diversity seen at day 60 in some patients. A year post-transplant, T-cell counts and diversity derived mostly from newly produced T cells.

The authors prepared the TCRbeta library with unique molecular identifiers. A single record per CDR3 protein comes from TCRdb applying MiXCR to the PCR reads. The table includes about 980,000 distinct CDR3 sequences, around 30% detected once. As regards this clonotype: Its cognate antigen is unknown.

The gene calls are TRBV18 and TRBJ2-1, with no clear D. This clonotype originated in a boy under two years old who had a stem cell transplant for SCID, so the T cells may come from the graft donor. The specimen was PBMCs, mostly from graft donor cells, collected 360 days after TCRalphabeta/CD19-depleted stem cell transplant. Written as DNA, the CDR3 is TGTGCCAGCTCACCACTTCAATCCCGGAATGAGCAGTTCTTC. The encoded protein is CASSPLQSRNEQFF. The entire variable domain, with the rest obtained from reference TRBV18 and TRBJ2-1, is as follows: NAGVMQNPRHLVRRRGQEARLRCSPMKGHSHVYWYRQLPEEGLKFMVYLQKENIIDESGMPKERFSAEFPKEGPSILRIQQVVRGDSAAYFCASSPLQSRNEQFFGPGTRLTVL.